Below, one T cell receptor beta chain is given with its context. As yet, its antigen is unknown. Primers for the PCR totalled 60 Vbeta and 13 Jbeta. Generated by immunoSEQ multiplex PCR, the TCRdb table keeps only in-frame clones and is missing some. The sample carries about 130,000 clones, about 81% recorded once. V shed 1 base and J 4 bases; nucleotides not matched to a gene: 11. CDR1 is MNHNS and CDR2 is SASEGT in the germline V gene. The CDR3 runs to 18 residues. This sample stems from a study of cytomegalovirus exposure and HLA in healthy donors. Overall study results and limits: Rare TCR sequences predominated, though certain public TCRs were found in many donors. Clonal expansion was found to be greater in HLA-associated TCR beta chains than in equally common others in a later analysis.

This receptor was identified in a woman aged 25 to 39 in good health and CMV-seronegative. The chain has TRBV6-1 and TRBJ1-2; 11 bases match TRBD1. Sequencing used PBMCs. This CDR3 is CASSEGRDRGNSGYGYTF. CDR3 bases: TGTGCCAGCAGTGAAGGGAGGGACAGGGGGAACTCGGGCTATGGCTACACCTTC.